This TCR beta chain was identified during a study of chemoradiotherapy in HPV16-positive cancers. Germline V gene sequence: CDR1 DFQATT, CDR2 SNEGSKA (reference sequence). Deletions cut 5 bases from V and 1 base from J, with 2 bases between. The CDR3 sequence is 10 residues long. Study-level points and caveats: Non-HPV-specific T cells did not expand in tumors during treatment, whereas candidate HPV-specific clones and E7-related motifs did. Better recurrence-free survival went with HPV-responsive T-cell expansion in HPV16-positive patients.

The protocol was immunoSEQ multiplex PCR, while the TCRdb copy is restricted to in-frame clones and leaves out a portion. The table lists 9,400 or so clones, roughly three quarters of them singletons, with 9% to 10% in the top ten. This clone occurred a few times. Its antigen is currently unknown. The chain couples TRBV20-1 to TRBJ1-1; D unresolved. This sample was obtained from a patient who underwent chemoradiotherapy. This receptor was identified in a human donor with HPV-associated anogenital cancer. The CDR3 bases are TGCAGTGCTTCGAACACTGAAGCTTTCTTT. As protein: CSASNTEAFF.